This T cell receptor (beta chain) was obtained from a study of cytotoxic CD8 clonotypes in ibrutinib-treated CLL. Sequenced by immunoSEQ multiplex PCR; TCRdb stores in-frame clones only, minus some. This table holds about 140,000 clones, approximately 80% found once. In this sample, this clone turned up once. Its matching antigen is unknown. Overall study results and limits: Public clonotypes proved infrequent, and on treatment they shrank or remained steady. The clonality went up when patients responded to ibrutinib and dropped back toward baseline at progression. Against age-matched healthy donors, baseline clonality ran higher and tracked circulating CD8+ T-cell counts.

The CDR3 covers 13 residues. Germline CDR1 reads SGHRS; CDR2 reads YFSETQ. Trimming took off 2 bases at V and 6 bases at J, with 10 bases between the two ends. The rearrangement links TRBV5-1 to TRBJ2-3; D may be TRBD2 (5 bases). The sample in question was PBMCs, obtained after 36 months of ibrutinib treatment. The receptor was derived from a human donor with chronic lymphocytic leukemia. The CDR3 region is CASSLDYQDTQYF. DNA of the CDR3: TGCGCCAGCAGCTTAGACTACCAGGATACGCAGTATTTT.